This TCR beta chain was sequenced during a study of CD8 T cells in ankylosing spondylitis (dated by TCRdb to about 2017). Regarding the complete study: T cell receptor beta repertoires were profiled in healthy donors and ankylosing spondylitis patients so that disease-linked TCR variants could be found. The full study cohort comprised roughly 24 ankylosing spondylitis patients and over 95 healthy donors. Peripheral blood was sampled, and synovial fluid was also collected from ankylosing spondylitis patients.

The paper as a whole reports these results and caveats: Some TCR beta motif variants had previously been reported in synovial fluid and blood of reactive arthritis patients, which suggested common disease-initiation mechanisms. According to the report, matched synovial fluid samples from ankylosing spondylitis patients were significantly enriched for the disease-linked clones. In peripheral blood, the disease-linked clones were found at relatively low frequencies and had a CD8+ phenotype. Blood from ankylosing spondylitis patients appeared to be characterized by a TCR beta motif composed of roughly 8 highly homologous amino acid variants.

Turning to this clonotype: Its specific antigen is unknown. The sample holds no much larger clone one base away, and base qualities are not on file.

The run used an Illumina HiSeq 2500. TCR beta libraries were prepared by quantitative 5'-RACE with molecular barcodes. Per the source publication's procedure: A new computational method, built on a probabilistic model of VDJ rearrangement, was used to identify disease-linked TCR variants. TCRdb reprocessing: public reads trimmed at Q25 with fastp, clones called with MiXCR, in-frame beta chains kept. Entries that share a CDR3 protein sequence are merged under the most common genes and DNA. These V and J calls derive from TCRdb rather than the authors' analysis. Recorded for this sample are around 140,000 distinct CDR3 sequences; roughly a sixth of them occurred a single time. The ten largest clones add up to roughly 30% of the sample. The CDR3 goes from the cysteine to the phenylalanine over 14 residues. CDR3 DNA only is kept here, 42 bases in frame from base 1. CDR1 MNHEY and CDR2 SMNVEV are derived from the germline V gene (reference sequence). Trimming costs V 9 bases and J 2 bases, and their ends lie 16 bases apart.

The sequenced sample was blood, either unsorted or a sorted T cell fraction (not recorded which). Rearrangement joined TRBV27 to TRBJ1-2, with no confident D gene call. The sequence derives from a male donor with ankylosing spondylitis. The DNA is as follows: TGTGCCAGTAAATCGGATTCAGTCAACTATGGCTACACCTTC. Its translation is CASKSDSVNYGYTF.